The present TCR beta chain was sequenced within a study of T cell changes during pregnancy in multiple sclerosis. The V segment lost 6 bases and the J segment 2 bases; nucleotides outside the gene matches: 7. The CDR3 covers 16 residues. The germline V gene encodes CDR1 SGHTA and CDR2 FQGNSA. Generated by immunoSEQ multiplex PCR, the TCRdb table keeps only in-frame clones and is missing some. Of 70,000 to 75,000 clones in the sample, roughly 92% are singletons; the top ten hold 2%. Specimen: peripheral blood, collected in the second trimester of pregnancy. The TCR was taken from a female donor with multiple sclerosis, enrolled in a pregnancy study. The chain has TRBV7-2 and TRBJ2-6, with 7 bases lining up with TRBD1. Here the CDR3 reads CASRLNTGAGANVLTF. In nucleotides, the CDR3 is TGTGCCAGCAGGTTGAATACAGGGGCTGGGGCCAACGTCCTGACTTTC.